This T cell receptor beta chain was recorded in a study of graft-versus-host responses after intestinal transplantation. To note about this clone: Antigen unknown.

Germline CDR1 is GTSNPN and CDR2 is SVGIG (reference sequence). Trimming left V 0 bases short and J 1 base short, with 9 bases between. The length of the CDR3 is 14 residues. Produced via immunoSEQ multiplex PCR; TCRdb's table is partial and in-frame only. The sample contains 80,000 to 85,000 clones, roughly 91% of which appear only once. This TCR came from a human donor who received an intestinal transplant. The sample here was unstimulated CD4+ T cells sorted from spleen or lymph node cells, taken before intestinal transplant. The chain combines TRBV30 with TRBJ1-1; TRBD1 is a possible D gene (5 bases). The CDR3 is CAWSVTVRNTEAFF. CDR3 in DNA: TGTGCCTGGAGTGTGACAGTCAGGAACACTGAAGCTTTCTTT. Combining the CDR3 with reference TRBV30 and TRBJ1-1 gives the whole variable domain SQTIHQWPATLVQPVGSPLSLECTVEGTSNPNLYWYRQAAGRGLQLLFYSVGIGQISSEVPQNLSASRPQDRQFILSSKKLLLSDSGFYLCAWSVTVRNTEAFFGQGTRLTVV.